This T cell receptor (beta chain) was recovered during a study of Ad26.COV2.S vaccination and SARS-CoV-2 variants. Study-wide findings and caveats: The study found similar non-spike TCR breadth in vaccine and placebo recipients. Reported findings describe substantial breadth in spike-specific CD8+ and CD4+ T cell responses following vaccination.

TCRdb keeps only in-frame clones here, not all; method: immunoSEQ multiplex PCR. This table has about 440,000 clones, roughly 87% appearing once. This CDR3 comprises 13 residues. Looked up from germline, CDR1 is MNHEY and CDR2 is SVGEGT. Trimming stripped 2 bases from V and 3 bases from J, with 6 bases between. Specified treatment: roughly 20 received Ad26.COV2.S at low or high dose, single or two shots; roughly five received placebo; per-sample allocation not given. Specimens were obtained on day 63 following the first vaccine or placebo injection. Vaccine was an Ad26 vector expressing Wuhan-strain SARS-CoV-2 spike. This clone was recorded a few times. Its specificity is unknown.

This material consisted of peripheral blood, taken in a trial of Ad26.COV2.S vaccine versus placebo. The chain is built from TRBV6-2 or TRBV6-3 and TRBJ2-3, with D possibly matching TRBD2 (6 bases). The source is a person aged 18-65 years who received the Ad26.COV2.S COVID-19 vaccine or a placebo. CDR3 in DNA: TGTGCCAGCAGTTACCGGGAGACAGATACGCAGTATTTT. It is translated as CASSYRETDTQYF.